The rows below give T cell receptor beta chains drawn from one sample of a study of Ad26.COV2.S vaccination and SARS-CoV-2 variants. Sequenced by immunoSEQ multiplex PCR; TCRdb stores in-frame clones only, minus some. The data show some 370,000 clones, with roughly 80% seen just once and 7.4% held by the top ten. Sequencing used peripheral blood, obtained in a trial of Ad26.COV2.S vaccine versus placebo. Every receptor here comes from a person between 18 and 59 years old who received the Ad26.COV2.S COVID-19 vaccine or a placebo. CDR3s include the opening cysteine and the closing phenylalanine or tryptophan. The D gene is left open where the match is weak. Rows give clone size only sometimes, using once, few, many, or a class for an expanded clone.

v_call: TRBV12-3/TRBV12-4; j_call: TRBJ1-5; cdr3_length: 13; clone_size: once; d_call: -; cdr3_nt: TGTGCCAGCAGTCGTACAGGGAATCAGCCCCAGCATTTT; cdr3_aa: CASSRTGNQPQHF
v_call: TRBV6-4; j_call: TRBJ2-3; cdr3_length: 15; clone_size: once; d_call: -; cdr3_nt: TGTGCCAGTTCCCGGGACCAGGGGAAGACAGATACGCAGTATTTT; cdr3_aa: CASSRDQGKTDTQYF
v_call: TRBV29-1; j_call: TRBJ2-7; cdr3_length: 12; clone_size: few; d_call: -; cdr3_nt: TGCAGCGTTGTGGTGTCCGTGGGACGGCAGTACTTC; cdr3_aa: CSVVVSVGRQYF
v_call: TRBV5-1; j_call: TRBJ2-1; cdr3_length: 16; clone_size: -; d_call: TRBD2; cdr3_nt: TGCGCCAGCAGCTTGGCCAGCGGGGACTCCTACAATGAGCAGTTCTTC; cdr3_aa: CASSLASGDSYNEQFF
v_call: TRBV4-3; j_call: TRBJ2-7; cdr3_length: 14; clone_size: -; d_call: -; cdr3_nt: TGCGCCAGCAGCCAATTCCGAGACAGCTACGAGCAGTACTTC; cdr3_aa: CASSQFRDSYEQYF
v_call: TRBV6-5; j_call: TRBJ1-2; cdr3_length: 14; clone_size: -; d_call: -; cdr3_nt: TGTGCCAGCAGTTACGATTGGGCCGCATCTGGCTACACCTTC; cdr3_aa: CASSYDWAASGYTF
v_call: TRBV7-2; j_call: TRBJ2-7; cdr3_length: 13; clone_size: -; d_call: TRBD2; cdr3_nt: TGTGCCAGCAGCCCCGGGACTAGGGGCGAGCAGTACTTC; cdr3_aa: CASSPGTRGEQYF
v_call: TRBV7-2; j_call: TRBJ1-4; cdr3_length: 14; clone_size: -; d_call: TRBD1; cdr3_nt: TGTGCCAGCAGCTCTACAGGGGGCGGTGAAAAACTGTTTTTT; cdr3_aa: CASSSTGGGEKLFF
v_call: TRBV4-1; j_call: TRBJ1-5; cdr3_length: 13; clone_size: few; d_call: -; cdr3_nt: TGCGCCAGCAGCCAAGCGAGCAATCAGCCCCAGCATTTT; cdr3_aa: CASSQASNQPQHF
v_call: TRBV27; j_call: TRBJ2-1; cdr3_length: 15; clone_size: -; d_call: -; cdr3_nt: TGTGCCAGCAGTTATTCAGGGGATCTGTACAATGAGCAGTTCTTC; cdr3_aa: CASSYSGDLYNEQFF